These 6 T cell receptor beta chains were all obtained from the same sample, sequenced in a study of long-term antiretroviral therapy in people with HIV. At survey level, the immunoSEQ assay was run in its v3.0 version. Method: immunoSEQ multiplex PCR; TCRdb's copy keeps in-frame clones and lacks some. The sample lists 25,000 to 35,000 clones, over 85% occurring once. The sequenced sample was unsorted PBMCs, obtained 1.8 years after starting antiretroviral therapy. The receptors shown here come from a woman in her late teens or twenties with HIV.

The chain uses TRBV11-3 and TRBJ2-5; TRBD1 matches at 9 bases. This CDR3 is built from 16 residues. Germline loops: CDR1 SGHNT, CDR2 YENEEA. Trimming took 4 bases from V and 4 from J; bases not matched to a gene: 10. The CDR3 region is CASSSSGTGWRETQYF. The DNA of the CDR3 is TGTGCCAGCAGCTCGTCCGGGACAGGGTGGCGAGAGACCCAGTACTTC.

V and J are TRBV7-9 and TRBJ1-2; weak D call: TRBD1 (5 bases). V dropped 3 bases and J dropped 7 bases, with 9 bases sitting between them. There are 12 residues in the CDR3. The germline V gene encodes CDR1 SEHNR and CDR2 FQNEAQ (reference sequence). CDR3 sequence (DNA): TGTGCCAGCAGCTTGGGGGGAGGTGGCTACACCTTC. Its protein product is CASSLGGGGYTF.

This chain connects TRBV9 to TRBJ2-3, with D perhaps matching TRBD2 (5 bases). The V and J ends lost 3 bases and 0 bases respectively, with 11 bases between them. The V gene's germline CDR1 is SGDLS and CDR2 YYNGEE. This CDR3 has 15 amino acids. CDR3 residues: CASSGKRSSTDTQYF. The CDR3 coding sequence is TGTGCCAGCAGCGGAAAGCGGTCTAGCACAGATACGCAGTATTTT.

This chain joins TRBV7-9 and TRBJ2-1; D unresolved. The CDR3 contains 15 residues. Trimming left V 6 bases short and J 0 bases short, with 12 bases between. The germline V gene encodes CDR1 SEHNR and CDR2 FQNEAQ (reference sequence). This chain's CDR3 is CASSQSESSYNEQFF. In DNA, the CDR3 is TGTGCCAGCAGTCAAAGCGAGAGCTCCTACAATGAGCAGTTCTTC.

This clone was counted only a few times. CDR3 protein: CASSPRRRGGDTQYF. The CDR3, as DNA: TGTGCCAGCAGTCCCCGTAGGCGGGGGGGAGATACGCAGTATTTT. The chain employs TRBV28 and TRBJ2-3; 9 positions agree with TRBD2. V lost 5 bases, J lost 5 bases, and 8 bases stayed unmatched. The V gene's germline CDR1 is MDHEN and CDR2 SYDVKM. The CDR3 sequence is 15 residues long.

This chain connects TRBV7-9 to TRBJ2-2, with D uncertain. This CDR3 comprises 14 residues. Per germline, CDR1 SEHNR and CDR2 FQNEAQ (reference sequence). Trimming shortened V by 6 bases and J by 6 bases, and 14 bases separated the two germline ends. The CDR3 DNA reads TGTGCCAGCAGAACGCGGCGGATCCCCGGGGAGCTGTTTTTT. Translating it yields CASRTRRIPGELFF.